The rows below give T cell receptor beta chains drawn from one sample of a study of blood T cell repertoires in COVID-19. Some clones are missing from TCRdb's copy, which holds only in-frame ones; the method was immunoSEQ multiplex PCR. This table has some 400,000 clones, about 90% appearing once. Input material: PBMCs or T cells enriched from blood (not recorded which). The receptor source for this set is a man aged 30 to 39 who had recovered from COVID-19. Each CDR3 is given with its conserved first and last residue. The order of the fields is J gene, clone size, V gene, D gene, CDR3 DNA, CDR3 protein. A D gene is named only where the DNA matches it firmly. Not all rows give a size; the values are once, few, many and, for expanded clones, a class.

TRBJ2-3 | NA | TRBV12-5 | NA | TGTGCTAGTGGTTTGGTCCCCCTGACACAACTCGTAACAGATACGCAGTATTTT | CASGLVPLTQLVTDTQYF
TRBJ2-1 | NA | TRBV7-2 | NA | TGTGCCAGCAGCTTAGAGGCAGGCGTCTACAATGAGCAGTTCTTC | CASSLEAGVYNEQFF
TRBJ2-3 | NA | TRBV5-1 | NA | TGCGCCAGCAGCCCCCCAGGGTCATCAGATACGCAGTATTTT | CASSPPGSSDTQYF
TRBJ1-6 | NA | TRBV9 | NA | TGTGCCAGCAGCGTAGACGGTGCCTATAATTCACCCCTCCACTTT | CASSVDGAYNSPLHF
TRBJ1-2 | NA | TRBV2 | TRBD1 | TGTGCCAGGGGGGGACAGGGAGGGTATGGCTACACCTTC | CARGGQGGYGYTF
TRBJ1-2 | NA | TRBV27 | NA | TGTGCCAGCAGTCCACTCGGCGGCGGATATGGCTACACCTTC | CASSPLGGGYGYTF
TRBJ1-1 | few | TRBV11-2 | TRBD1 | TGTGCCAGCAGATTTTGGTTCGGGACAGTCGTAACTAGTGAAGCTTTCTTT | CASRFWFGTVVTSEAFF
TRBJ2-7 | NA | TRBV10-3 | TRBD2 | TGTGCCACCGCAGGGGGGGACGGACTAGCGTCCACCTACGAGCAGTACTTC | CATAGGDGLASTYEQYF
TRBJ1-5 | NA | TRBV4-2 | TRBD1 | TGTGCCAGCAGCCAAGGACAGGGTGAAGAGCCCCAGCATTTT | CASSQGQGEEPQHF
TRBJ1-2 | NA | TRBV4-1 | NA | TGCGCCAGCAGCCTAGGGGGGGCAGGGGTTAATGGCTACACCTTC | CASSLGGAGVNGYTF